Listed below are T cell receptor beta chains from one sample, sequenced in a study of cytomegalovirus exposure and HLA in healthy donors. Libraries were prepared by immunoSEQ multiplex PCR; TCRdb keeps only in-frame clonotypes and omits some of them. Among about 170,000 clones, about 80% were seen once, and the ten largest hold about 1%. The source material was PBMCs. All receptors derive from a woman aged 50 to 65 in good health and CMV-seropositive. CDR3s include the opening cysteine and the closing phenylalanine or tryptophan. D genes are given only for firm matches. The size of a clone is reported for some rows only, either as once, few or many, or as a class for expanded clones.

d_call: -; clone_size: -; v_call: TRBV15; j_call: TRBJ2-5; cdr3_nt: TGTGCCACCAGGCGGGACCCGTGGGACCAAGAGACCCAGTACTTC; cdr3_aa: CATRRDPWDQETQYF
d_call: TRBD2; clone_size: -; v_call: TRBV6-1; j_call: TRBJ2-3; cdr3_nt: TGTGCCCTTAGCGGGAGGAGAAGAACAGATACGCAGTATTTT; cdr3_aa: CALSGRRRTDTQYF
d_call: -; clone_size: -; v_call: TRBV7-2; j_call: TRBJ1-5; cdr3_nt: TGTGCCAGCCACGGGGGGGGTTTGAGCAATCAGCCCCAGCATTTT; cdr3_aa: CASHGGGLSNQPQHF
d_call: -; clone_size: -; v_call: TRBV28; j_call: TRBJ2-4; cdr3_nt: TGTGCCAGCAGTAACGGACAGCCGCTAGCCAAAAACATTCAGTACTTC; cdr3_aa: CASSNGQPLAKNIQYF
d_call: TRBD2; clone_size: -; v_call: TRBV7-8; j_call: TRBJ2-7; cdr3_nt: TGTGCCAGCAGCTTAGGGGCGGGGGACTACGAGCAGTACTTC; cdr3_aa: CASSLGAGDYEQYF
d_call: -; clone_size: few; v_call: TRBV6-6; j_call: TRBJ1-1; cdr3_nt: TGTGCCAGCAGTTCCCCTTGGAACACTGAAGCTTTCTTT; cdr3_aa: CASSSPWNTEAFF
d_call: TRBD2; clone_size: few; v_call: TRBV11-2; j_call: TRBJ2-1; cdr3_nt: TGTGCCAGCAGCCTCCAACCGGGACTAGCGGGATTCAATGAGCAGTTCTTC; cdr3_aa: CASSLQPGLAGFNEQFF
d_call: TRBD2; clone_size: -; v_call: TRBV2; j_call: TRBJ2-7; cdr3_nt: TGTGCCAGCAGTAGGGGCCCGGGGGGTCCCTACGAGCAGTACTTC; cdr3_aa: CASSRGPGGPYEQYF
d_call: TRBD1; clone_size: -; v_call: TRBV27; j_call: TRBJ1-5; cdr3_nt: TGTGCCAGCAGGCCGCTCGGGACAGGGGTCGTTCCCCAGCATTTT; cdr3_aa: CASRPLGTGVVPQHF
d_call: TRBD2; clone_size: -; v_call: TRBV9; j_call: TRBJ2-7; cdr3_nt: TGTGCCAGCAGCCCATCACTAGCGTTGAGCTCCTACGAGCAGTACTTC; cdr3_aa: CASSPSLALSSYEQYF
d_call: TRBD1; clone_size: -; v_call: TRBV7-2; j_call: TRBJ2-5; cdr3_nt: TGTGCCAGCAGCACAGGGGGCAAGCTTTCGGAGACCCAGTACTTC; cdr3_aa: CASSTGGKLSETQYF
d_call: TRBD1; clone_size: -; v_call: TRBV7-9; j_call: TRBJ2-3; cdr3_nt: TGTGCCAGCAGCTCAGACAGGGCACGCACAGATACGCAGTATTTT; cdr3_aa: CASSSDRARTDTQYF
d_call: -; clone_size: -; v_call: TRBV2; j_call: TRBJ2-3; cdr3_nt: TGTGCCAGCAGTGAACGGGGGAATACGCAGTATTTT; cdr3_aa: CASSERGNTQYF
d_call: TRBD2; clone_size: -; v_call: TRBV7-3; j_call: TRBJ2-3; cdr3_nt: TGTGCCAGCAGCTTAACGGGAGGGACAGATACGCAGTATTTT; cdr3_aa: CASSLTGGTDTQYF
d_call: TRBD2; clone_size: -; v_call: TRBV5-6; j_call: TRBJ2-2; cdr3_nt: TGTGCCAGCAGCTTGAAGGTCCTAGCGGGAGTTGGTACCGGGGAGCTGTTTTTT; cdr3_aa: CASSLKVLAGVGTGELFF
d_call: TRBD2; clone_size: -; v_call: TRBV7-9; j_call: TRBJ2-1; cdr3_nt: TGTGCCAGCAGCTTCCTAGCGGGGCTCTACAATGAGCAGTTCTTC; cdr3_aa: CASSFLAGLYNEQFF
d_call: TRBD2; clone_size: once; v_call: TRBV6-1; j_call: TRBJ2-1; cdr3_nt: TGTGCCAGCAGTGATCGAGGTAGCGGGGGCGCCTCCTCCTACAATGAGCAGTTCTTC; cdr3_aa: CASSDRGSGGASSYNEQFF
d_call: -; clone_size: -; v_call: TRBV7-2; j_call: TRBJ2-1; cdr3_nt: TGTGCCAGCAGCCCGAGGGGGGAGCAGTTCTTC; cdr3_aa: CASSPRGEQFF
d_call: -; clone_size: -; v_call: TRBV4-3; j_call: TRBJ1-3; cdr3_nt: TGCGCCAGCAGCCAAGGTATTGAGGCAATCTCTGGAAACACCATATATTTT; cdr3_aa: CASSQGIEAISGNTIYF
d_call: -; clone_size: -; v_call: TRBV2; j_call: TRBJ2-2; cdr3_nt: TGTGCCAGCAGTGTCCGGGGAGGCGGGGAGCTGTTTTTT; cdr3_aa: CASSVRGGGELFF
d_call: TRBD2; clone_size: -; v_call: TRBV5-4; j_call: TRBJ2-1; cdr3_nt: TGTGCCAGCAGCCCCCGGGGGGGCCTCAATGAGCAGTTCTTC; cdr3_aa: CASSPRGGLNEQFF
d_call: TRBD2; clone_size: -; v_call: TRBV25-1; j_call: TRBJ2-1; cdr3_nt: TGTGCCAGCAGTGAATTAGCGGGACCGCAGTTCTTC; cdr3_aa: CASSELAGPQFF
d_call: TRBD1; clone_size: -; v_call: TRBV27; j_call: TRBJ1-2; cdr3_nt: TGTGCCAGCAGAACGACAGGGGGCTATGGCTACACCTTC; cdr3_aa: CASRTTGGYGYTF
d_call: TRBD1; clone_size: -; v_call: TRBV10-2; j_call: TRBJ1-4; cdr3_nt: TGCGCCAGCAGTGACCCGGGACAGGGTACTAATGAAAAACTGTTTTTT; cdr3_aa: CASSDPGQGTNEKLFF
d_call: -; clone_size: -; v_call: TRBV6-1; j_call: TRBJ1-5; cdr3_nt: TGTGCCAGCAGTGGGAGAGGACAGCATTTT; cdr3_aa: CASSGRGQHF
d_call: TRBD1; clone_size: -; v_call: TRBV19; j_call: TRBJ2-1; cdr3_nt: TGTGCCAGTAGTAGGTGGGACAGGGAGTTCGTGCAGTTCTTC; cdr3_aa: CASSRWDREFVQFF
d_call: -; clone_size: -; v_call: TRBV19; j_call: TRBJ2-2; cdr3_nt: TGTGCCAGTAGTATGTGGCCGGGGAACACCGGGGAGCTGTTTTTT; cdr3_aa: CASSMWPGNTGELFF
d_call: TRBD1; clone_size: -; v_call: TRBV25-1; j_call: TRBJ1-2; cdr3_nt: TGTGCCAGCAGTGAATATTTCGGCCCAGGACAGGGGGAGGATGGCTACACCTTC; cdr3_aa: CASSEYFGPGQGEDGYTF
d_call: -; clone_size: few; v_call: TRBV5-6; j_call: TRBJ1-1; cdr3_nt: TGTGCCAGCAGCTTTTTAAATGAAGCTTTCTTT; cdr3_aa: CASSFLNEAFF
d_call: TRBD1; clone_size: -; v_call: TRBV19; j_call: TRBJ2-7; cdr3_nt: TGTGCCAGTAGTATCCGGACAGGTGCCTCCTACGAGCAGTACTTC; cdr3_aa: CASSIRTGASYEQYF
d_call: TRBD1; clone_size: -; v_call: TRBV10-3; j_call: TRBJ2-1; cdr3_nt: TGTGCCTCGACCGGGACAGGGGAAAACAATGAGCAGTTCTTC; cdr3_aa: CASTGTGENNEQFF
d_call: TRBD1; clone_size: -; v_call: TRBV29-1; j_call: TRBJ1-1; cdr3_nt: TGCAGCGCACCTAAACCCACCGGGACAGTGAACACTGAAGCTTTCTTT; cdr3_aa: CSAPKPTGTVNTEAFF
d_call: TRBD1; clone_size: -; v_call: TRBV6-1; j_call: TRBJ1-2; cdr3_nt: TGTGCCAGCAGTCTGGGACAGCACTATGGCTACACCTTC; cdr3_aa: CASSLGQHYGYTF
d_call: TRBD1; clone_size: -; v_call: TRBV9; j_call: TRBJ1-1; cdr3_nt: TGTGCCAGCAGTTCACTCGCAGGGGGGAGCACTGAAGCTTTCTTT; cdr3_aa: CASSSLAGGSTEAFF
d_call: -; clone_size: -; v_call: TRBV7-2; j_call: TRBJ1-1; cdr3_nt: TGTGCCAGCAGCTTCGACAGACTGAGCATGAACACTGAAGCTTTCTTT; cdr3_aa: CASSFDRLSMNTEAFF
d_call: -; clone_size: few; v_call: TRBV6-1; j_call: TRBJ2-3; cdr3_nt: TGTGCCAGCAGTCCCGTATCCTCTAGCACAGATACGCAGTATTTT; cdr3_aa: CASSPVSSSTDTQYF
d_call: TRBD1; clone_size: once; v_call: TRBV19; j_call: TRBJ2-7; cdr3_nt: TGTGCCAGTAAAAGGGGGACAGGGGCTTACGAGCAGTACTTC; cdr3_aa: CASKRGTGAYEQYF
d_call: -; clone_size: -; v_call: TRBV11-2; j_call: TRBJ1-3; cdr3_nt: TGTGCCAGCAGCTTAGATCCCCCAGCAGGGGAGGGAAACACCATATATTTT; cdr3_aa: CASSLDPPAGEGNTIYF
d_call: -; clone_size: -; v_call: TRBV21-1; j_call: TRBJ1-5; cdr3_nt: TGTGCCAGCAGCAGGGGCCTCGATCAGCCCCAGCATTTT; cdr3_aa: CASSRGLDQPQHF
d_call: TRBD1; clone_size: -; v_call: TRBV28; j_call: TRBJ1-2; cdr3_nt: TGTGCCAGCCAGGGGGGAGTTCGGGGCTACACCTTC; cdr3_aa: CASQGGVRGYTF
d_call: TRBD1; clone_size: -; v_call: TRBV19; j_call: TRBJ2-5; cdr3_nt: TGTGCCAGTAGTAGTGACAGGGGTTCAGAGACCCAGTACTTC; cdr3_aa: CASSSDRGSETQYF
d_call: -; clone_size: -; v_call: TRBV28; j_call: TRBJ2-7; cdr3_nt: TGTGCCAGCATGAGTCAGGCTTTTACGCAGTACTTC; cdr3_aa: CASMSQAFTQYF
d_call: -; clone_size: few; v_call: TRBV7-2; j_call: TRBJ1-4; cdr3_nt: TGTGCCAGCAGCCGGACACTGATTGCAAAACTGTTTTTT; cdr3_aa: CASSRTLIAKLFF
d_call: TRBD1; clone_size: once; v_call: TRBV5-6; j_call: TRBJ2-1; cdr3_nt: TGTGCCAGCAGCGCCCGGGACAGGGGTAAAAATGAGCAGTTCTTC; cdr3_aa: CASSARDRGKNEQFF
d_call: TRBD2; clone_size: -; v_call: TRBV5-6; j_call: TRBJ2-1; cdr3_nt: TGTGCCAGCAGCCCCCTGGGGGAGGGCAATGAGCAGTTCTTC; cdr3_aa: CASSPLGEGNEQFF
d_call: -; clone_size: -; v_call: TRBV25-1; j_call: TRBJ2-5; cdr3_nt: TGTGCCAGCAGCCGGACAGCCCGGGAGACCCAGTACTTC; cdr3_aa: CASSRTARETQYF
d_call: TRBD1; clone_size: once; v_call: TRBV29-1; j_call: TRBJ1-1; cdr3_nt: TGCAGCGTTGAGCAGGGGGCTAACACTGAAGCTTTCTTT; cdr3_aa: CSVEQGANTEAFF
d_call: -; clone_size: -; v_call: TRBV7-2; j_call: TRBJ1-1; cdr3_nt: TGTGCCAGCAGCTTTCAGGGTTCGAACACTGAAGCTTTCTTT; cdr3_aa: CASSFQGSNTEAFF
d_call: -; clone_size: -; v_call: TRBV10-1; j_call: TRBJ2-1; cdr3_nt: TGCGCCAGCAGCAACCACCGGGAGAGCTCCTACAATGAGCAGTTCTTC; cdr3_aa: CASSNHRESSYNEQFF